This is a list of T cell receptor beta chains from one sample in a study of OX40 agonist ivuxolimab in advanced cancers. Sequenced by immunoSEQ multiplex PCR; TCRdb stores in-frame clones only, minus some. The repertoire holds around 80,000 clones, with 65% to 85% as singletons. This sample comprised CD4+ or CD8+ T cells sorted from blood, obtained in a trial of the OX40 agonist ivuxolimab. The source is an adult with an advanced solid tumor such as melanoma, head and neck, liver or kidney cancer. Each CDR3 is given with its conserved first and last residue.

>TRBJ1-2|TRBV6-5
CASSPFVGPNGYTF
>TRBJ2-2|TRBV7-9
CASSYSGQGNGELFF
>TRBJ2-2|TRBV19
CASRSRSRFTGELFF
>TRBJ2-3|TRBV27
CASSLRGTQYF
>TRBJ2-5|TRBV10-2
CASRLAGKETQYF
>TRBJ2-1|TRBV30
CAWSPGNHEQFF
>TRBJ1-2|TRBV11-3
CASSTHPRADGYTF
>TRBJ2-3|TRBV5-1
CASSLDGGISTDTQYF
>TRBJ1-3|TRBV16
CASSRQPGNTIYF
>TRBJ1-5|TRBV6-4
CASSPFGWDNQPQHF
>TRBJ1-1|TRBV9
CASSVTGVTEAFF
>TRBJ1-2|TRBV11-2
CASSLDPASYGYTF
>TRBJ1-1|TRBV5-1
CASSYQGGTEAFF
>TRBJ1-3|TRBV4-2
CASSQEGQVMTGNTIYF
>TRBJ2-1|TRBV4-1
CASSRGGDSTYNEQFF
>TRBJ2-3|TRBV11-3
CASSLVGTSGTTDTQYF
>TRBJ2-5|TRBV6-6
CASSYLDGETQYF
>TRBJ2-1|TRBV30
CAWMRGRVYHNEQFF
>TRBJ2-3|TRBV6-1
CASTGWGDTQYF
>TRBJ2-5|TRBV9
CASSVAGLAGGQETQYF
>TRBJ1-3|TRBV14
CASSQDRRRAGNTIYF
>TRBJ2-2|TRBV5-1
CASSLAGGHTGELFF